The entry below describes one TCR beta chain. This sample was taken from a study of OX40 agonist ivuxolimab in advanced cancers. The wider study: Patients received the agonistic anti-OX40 (CD134) antibody ivuxolimab. Dose-escalation patients were diagnosed with hepatocellular carcinoma, melanoma, renal cell cancer or head and neck cancer.

TCRdb's table, derived via immunoSEQ multiplex PCR, lists solely in-frame clones and lacks some. The table lists around 25,000 clones, 77% of them singletons, with roughly 18% in the top ten. The CDR3 is 14 amino acids. Between the trimmed V and J ends, which lost 5 bases and 6 bases, there was a span of 11 bases. The V gene's germline CDR1 is SGHVS and CDR2 FQNEAQ. This chain uses TRBV7-8 with TRBJ1-6; D might be TRBD1 (6 bases). This sample comprised CD4+ or CD8+ T cells sorted from blood, obtained in a trial of the OX40 agonist ivuxolimab. This receptor was identified in an adult with an advanced solid tumor such as melanoma, head and neck, liver or kidney cancer. The CDR3 region is CASSRGRPNSPLHF. CDR3 coding DNA: TGTGCCAGCAGCCGGGGGCGTCCTAATTCACCCCTCCACTTT.